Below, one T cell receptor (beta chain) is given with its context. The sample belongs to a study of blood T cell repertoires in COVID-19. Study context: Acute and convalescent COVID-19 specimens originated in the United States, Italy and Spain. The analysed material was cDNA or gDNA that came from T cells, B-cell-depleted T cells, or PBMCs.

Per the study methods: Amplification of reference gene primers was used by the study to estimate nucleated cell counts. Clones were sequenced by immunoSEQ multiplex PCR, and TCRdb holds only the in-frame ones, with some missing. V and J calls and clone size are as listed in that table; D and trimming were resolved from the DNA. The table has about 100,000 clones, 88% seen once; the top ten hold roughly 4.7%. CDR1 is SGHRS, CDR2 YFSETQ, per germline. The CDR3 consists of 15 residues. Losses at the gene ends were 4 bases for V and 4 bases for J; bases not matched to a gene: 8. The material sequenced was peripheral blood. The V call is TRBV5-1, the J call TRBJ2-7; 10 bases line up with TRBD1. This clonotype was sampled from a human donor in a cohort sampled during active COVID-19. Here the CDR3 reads CASSPRQGAGYEQYF. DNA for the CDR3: TGCGCCAGCAGCCCTCGACAGGGGGCTGGATACGAGCAGTACTTC.